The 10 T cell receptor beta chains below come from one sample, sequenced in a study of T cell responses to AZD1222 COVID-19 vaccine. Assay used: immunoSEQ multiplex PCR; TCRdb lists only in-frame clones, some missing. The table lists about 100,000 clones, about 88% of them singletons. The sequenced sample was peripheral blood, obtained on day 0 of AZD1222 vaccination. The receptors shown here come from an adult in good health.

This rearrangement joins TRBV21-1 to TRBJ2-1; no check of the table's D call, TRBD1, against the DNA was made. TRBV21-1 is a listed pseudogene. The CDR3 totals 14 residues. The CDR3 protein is CASSLRGSYNEQFF. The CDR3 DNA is TGTGCCAGCAGCCTCAGGGGCTCCTACAATGAGCAGTTCTTC.

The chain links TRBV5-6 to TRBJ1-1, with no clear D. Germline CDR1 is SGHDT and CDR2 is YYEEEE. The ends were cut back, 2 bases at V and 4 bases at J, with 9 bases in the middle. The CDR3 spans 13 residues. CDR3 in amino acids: CASSFGRSTEAFF. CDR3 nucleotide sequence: TGTGCCAGCAGCTTCGGCAGGAGCACTGAAGCTTTCTTT. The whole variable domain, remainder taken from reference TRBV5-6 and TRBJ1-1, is DAGVTQSPTHLIKTRGQQVTLRCSPKSGHDTVSWYQQALGQGPQFIFQYYEEEERQRGNFPDRFSGHQFPNYSSELNVNALLLGDSALYLCASSFGRSTEAFFGQGTRLTVV.

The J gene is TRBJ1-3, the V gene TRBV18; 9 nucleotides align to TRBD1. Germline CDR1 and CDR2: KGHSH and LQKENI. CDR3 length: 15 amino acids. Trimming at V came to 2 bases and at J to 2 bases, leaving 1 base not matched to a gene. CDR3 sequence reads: CASSPRDRAGNTIYF. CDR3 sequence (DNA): TGTGCCAGCTCACCAAGGGACAGGGCTGGAAACACCATATATTTT.

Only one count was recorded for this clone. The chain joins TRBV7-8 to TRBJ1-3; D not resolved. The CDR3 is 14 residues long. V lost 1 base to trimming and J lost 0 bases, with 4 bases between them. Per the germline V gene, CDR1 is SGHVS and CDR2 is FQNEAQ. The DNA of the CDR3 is TGTGCCAGCAGCTTAGGCAACTCTGGAAACACCATATATTTT. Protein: CASSLGNSGNTIYF.

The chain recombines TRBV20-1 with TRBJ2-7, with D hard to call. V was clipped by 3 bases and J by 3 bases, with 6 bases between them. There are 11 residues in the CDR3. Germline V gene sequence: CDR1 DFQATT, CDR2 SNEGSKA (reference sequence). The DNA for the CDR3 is TGCAGTGCTAGGGCAGGCTACGAGCAGTACTTC. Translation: CSARAGYEQYF.

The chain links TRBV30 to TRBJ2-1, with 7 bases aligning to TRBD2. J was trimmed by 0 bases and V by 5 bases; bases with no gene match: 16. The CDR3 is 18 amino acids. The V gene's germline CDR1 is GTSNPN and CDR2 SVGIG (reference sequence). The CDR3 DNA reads TGTGCCTGGGCCACAGATGGGGTCGGGAGGTACTCCTACAATGAGCAGTTCTTC. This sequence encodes CAWATDGVGRYSYNEQFF. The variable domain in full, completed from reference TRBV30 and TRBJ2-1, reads SQTIHQWPATLVQPVGSPLSLECTVEGTSNPNLYWYRQAAGRGLQLLFYSVGIGQISSEVPQNLSASRPQDRQFILSSKKLLLSDSGFYLCAWATDGVGRYSYNEQFFGPGTRLTVL.

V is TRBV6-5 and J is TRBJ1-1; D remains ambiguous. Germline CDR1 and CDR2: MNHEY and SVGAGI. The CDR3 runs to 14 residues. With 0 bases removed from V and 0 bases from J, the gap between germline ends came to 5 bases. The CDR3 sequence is CASSYSGMNTEAFF. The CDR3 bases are TGTGCCAGCAGTTACTCGGGGATGAACACTGAAGCTTTCTTT.

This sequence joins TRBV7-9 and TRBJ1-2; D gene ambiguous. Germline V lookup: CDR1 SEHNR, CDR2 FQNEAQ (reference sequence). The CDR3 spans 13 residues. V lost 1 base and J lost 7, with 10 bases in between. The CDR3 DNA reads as TGTGCCAGCAGCTTAGGCGGCAGGCCTGGCTACACCTTC. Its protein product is CASSLGGRPGYTF. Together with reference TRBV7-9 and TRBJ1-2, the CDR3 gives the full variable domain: DTGVSQNPRHKITKRGQNVTFRCDPISEHNRLYWYRQTLGQGPEFLTYFQNEAQLEKSRLLSDRFSAERPKGSFSTLEIQRTEQGDSAMYLCASSLGGRPGYTFGSGTRLTVV.

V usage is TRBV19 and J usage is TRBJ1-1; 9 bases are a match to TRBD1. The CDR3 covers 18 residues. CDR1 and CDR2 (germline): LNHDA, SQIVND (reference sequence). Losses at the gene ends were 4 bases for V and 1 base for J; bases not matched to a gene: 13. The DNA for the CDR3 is TGTGCCAGTAGTAACAGACCGGGACAGGGTATTCGGAACACTGAAGCTTTCTTT. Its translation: CASSNRPGQGIRNTEAFF. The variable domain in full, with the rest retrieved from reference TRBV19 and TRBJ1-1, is DGGITQSPKYLFRKEGQNVTLSCEQNLNHDAMYWYRQDPGQGLRLIYYSQIVNDFQKGDIAEGYSVSREKKESFPLTVTSAQKNPTAFYLCASSNRPGQGIRNTEAFFGQGTRLTVV.

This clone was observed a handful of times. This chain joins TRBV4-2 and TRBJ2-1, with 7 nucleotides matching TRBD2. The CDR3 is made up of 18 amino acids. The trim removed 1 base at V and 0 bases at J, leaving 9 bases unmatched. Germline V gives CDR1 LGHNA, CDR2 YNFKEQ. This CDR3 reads CASSQAVGAGNSYNEQFF. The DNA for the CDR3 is TGTGCCAGCAGCCAAGCGGTCGGAGCGGGAAACTCCTACAATGAGCAGTTCTTC.